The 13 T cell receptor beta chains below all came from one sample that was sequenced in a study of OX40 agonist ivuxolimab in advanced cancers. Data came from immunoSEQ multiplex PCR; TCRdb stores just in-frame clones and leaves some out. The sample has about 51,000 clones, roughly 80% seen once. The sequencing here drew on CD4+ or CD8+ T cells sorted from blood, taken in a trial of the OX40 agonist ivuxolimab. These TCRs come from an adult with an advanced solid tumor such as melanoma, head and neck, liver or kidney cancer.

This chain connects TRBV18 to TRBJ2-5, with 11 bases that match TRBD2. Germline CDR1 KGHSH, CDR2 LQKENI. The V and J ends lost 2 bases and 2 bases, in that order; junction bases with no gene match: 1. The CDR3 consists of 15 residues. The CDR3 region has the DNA TGTGCCAGCTCACCAGCTAGCGGGGGGCAAGAGACCCAGTACTTC. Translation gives CASSPASGGQETQYF.

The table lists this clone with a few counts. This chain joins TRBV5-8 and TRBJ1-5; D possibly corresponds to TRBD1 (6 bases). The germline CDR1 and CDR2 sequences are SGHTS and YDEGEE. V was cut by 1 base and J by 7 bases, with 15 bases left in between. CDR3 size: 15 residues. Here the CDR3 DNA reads TGTGCCAGCAGCTTGAGCGGGGGGGCTGGGCAGCCCCAGCATTTT. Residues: CASSLSGGAGQPQHF.

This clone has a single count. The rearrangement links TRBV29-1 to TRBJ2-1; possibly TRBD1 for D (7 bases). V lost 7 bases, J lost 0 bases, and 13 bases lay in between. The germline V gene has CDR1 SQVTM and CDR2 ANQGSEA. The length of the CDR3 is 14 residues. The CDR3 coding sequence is TGCAGCGCCCAGGGGGGCCGCTCCTACAATGAGCAGTTCTTC. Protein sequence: CSAQGGRSYNEQFF.

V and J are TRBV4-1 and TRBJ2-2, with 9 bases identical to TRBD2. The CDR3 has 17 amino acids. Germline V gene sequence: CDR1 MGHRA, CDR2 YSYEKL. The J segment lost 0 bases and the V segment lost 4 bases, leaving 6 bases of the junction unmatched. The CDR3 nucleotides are TGCGCCAGCAGCCTTACTCCTAGCGGGGCGAACACCGGGGAGCTGTTTTTT. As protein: CASSLTPSGANTGELFF.

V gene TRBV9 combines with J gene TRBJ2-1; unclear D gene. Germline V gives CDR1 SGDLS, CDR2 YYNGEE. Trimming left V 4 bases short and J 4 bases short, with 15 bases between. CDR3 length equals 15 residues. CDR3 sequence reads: CASSSTPGPYNEQFF. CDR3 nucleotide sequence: TGTGCCAGCAGCTCTACCCCTGGACCTTACAATGAGCAGTTCTTC.

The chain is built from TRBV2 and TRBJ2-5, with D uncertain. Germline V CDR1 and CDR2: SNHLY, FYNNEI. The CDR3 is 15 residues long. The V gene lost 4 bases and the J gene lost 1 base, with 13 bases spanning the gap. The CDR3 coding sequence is TGTGCCAGCAGTGCAAGCGAAGCATTCCAAGAGACCCAGTACTTC. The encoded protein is CASSASEAFQETQYF. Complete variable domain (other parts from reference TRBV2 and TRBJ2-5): EPEVTQTPSHQVTQMGQEVILRCVPISNHLYFYWYRQILGQKVEFLVSFYNNEISEKSEIFDDQFSVERPDGSNFTLKIRSTKLEDSAMYFCASSASEAFQETQYFGPGTRLLVL.

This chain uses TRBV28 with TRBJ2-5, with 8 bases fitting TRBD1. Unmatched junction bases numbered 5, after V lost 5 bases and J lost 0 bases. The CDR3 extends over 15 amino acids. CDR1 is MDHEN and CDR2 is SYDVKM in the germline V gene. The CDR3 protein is CASSKQGGHQETQYF. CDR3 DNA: TGTGCCAGCAGTAAACAGGGGGGACACCAAGAGACCCAGTACTTC.

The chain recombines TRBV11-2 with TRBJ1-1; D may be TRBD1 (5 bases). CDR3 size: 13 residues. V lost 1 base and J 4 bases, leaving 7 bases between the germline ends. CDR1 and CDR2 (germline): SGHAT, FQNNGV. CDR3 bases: TGTGCCAGCAGCTTAGTTGGGGCCACTGAAGCTTTCTTT. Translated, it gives CASSLVGATEAFF.

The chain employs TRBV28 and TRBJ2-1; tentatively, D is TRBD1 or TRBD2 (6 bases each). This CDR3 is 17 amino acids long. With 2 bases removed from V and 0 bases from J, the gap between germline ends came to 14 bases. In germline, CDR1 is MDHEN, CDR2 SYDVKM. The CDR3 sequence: CASSLGGRGISYNEQFF. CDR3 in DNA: TGTGCCAGCAGTTTAGGGGGGCGCGGGATCTCCTACAATGAGCAGTTCTTC. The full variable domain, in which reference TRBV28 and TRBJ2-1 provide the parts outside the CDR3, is DVKVTQSSRYLVKRTGEKVFLECVQDMDHENMFWYRQDPGLGLRLIYFSYDVKMKEKGDIPEGYSVSREKKERFSLILESASTNQTSMYLCASSLGGRGISYNEQFFGPGTRLTVL.

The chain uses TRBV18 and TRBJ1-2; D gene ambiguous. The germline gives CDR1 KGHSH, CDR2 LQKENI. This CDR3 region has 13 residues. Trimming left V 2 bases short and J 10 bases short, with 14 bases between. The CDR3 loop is CASSPGSYIDYTF. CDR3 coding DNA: TGTGCCAGCTCACCAGGAAGTTATATCGACTACACCTTC.

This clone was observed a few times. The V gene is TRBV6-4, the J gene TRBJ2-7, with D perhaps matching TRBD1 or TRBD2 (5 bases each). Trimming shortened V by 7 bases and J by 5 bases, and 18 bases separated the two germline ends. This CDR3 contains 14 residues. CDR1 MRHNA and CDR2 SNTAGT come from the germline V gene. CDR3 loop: CASTWDLLGHEQYF. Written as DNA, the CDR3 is TGTGCCAGCACCTGGGACCTCCTTGGCCACGAGCAGTACTTC.

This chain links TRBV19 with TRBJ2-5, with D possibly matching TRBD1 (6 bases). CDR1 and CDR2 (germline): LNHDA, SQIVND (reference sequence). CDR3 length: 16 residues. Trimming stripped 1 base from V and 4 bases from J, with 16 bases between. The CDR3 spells CASSIGSDSVGETQYF. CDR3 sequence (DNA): TGTGCCAGTAGTATAGGATCGGACAGTGTTGGAGAGACCCAGTACTTC.

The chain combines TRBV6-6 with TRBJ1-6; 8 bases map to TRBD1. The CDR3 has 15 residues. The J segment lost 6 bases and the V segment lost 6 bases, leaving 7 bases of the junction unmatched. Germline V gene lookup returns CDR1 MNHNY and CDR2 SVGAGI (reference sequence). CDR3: CASRIPGQVNSPLHF. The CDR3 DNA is TGTGCCAGCAGAATTCCGGGACAGGTTAATTCACCCCTCCACTTT.